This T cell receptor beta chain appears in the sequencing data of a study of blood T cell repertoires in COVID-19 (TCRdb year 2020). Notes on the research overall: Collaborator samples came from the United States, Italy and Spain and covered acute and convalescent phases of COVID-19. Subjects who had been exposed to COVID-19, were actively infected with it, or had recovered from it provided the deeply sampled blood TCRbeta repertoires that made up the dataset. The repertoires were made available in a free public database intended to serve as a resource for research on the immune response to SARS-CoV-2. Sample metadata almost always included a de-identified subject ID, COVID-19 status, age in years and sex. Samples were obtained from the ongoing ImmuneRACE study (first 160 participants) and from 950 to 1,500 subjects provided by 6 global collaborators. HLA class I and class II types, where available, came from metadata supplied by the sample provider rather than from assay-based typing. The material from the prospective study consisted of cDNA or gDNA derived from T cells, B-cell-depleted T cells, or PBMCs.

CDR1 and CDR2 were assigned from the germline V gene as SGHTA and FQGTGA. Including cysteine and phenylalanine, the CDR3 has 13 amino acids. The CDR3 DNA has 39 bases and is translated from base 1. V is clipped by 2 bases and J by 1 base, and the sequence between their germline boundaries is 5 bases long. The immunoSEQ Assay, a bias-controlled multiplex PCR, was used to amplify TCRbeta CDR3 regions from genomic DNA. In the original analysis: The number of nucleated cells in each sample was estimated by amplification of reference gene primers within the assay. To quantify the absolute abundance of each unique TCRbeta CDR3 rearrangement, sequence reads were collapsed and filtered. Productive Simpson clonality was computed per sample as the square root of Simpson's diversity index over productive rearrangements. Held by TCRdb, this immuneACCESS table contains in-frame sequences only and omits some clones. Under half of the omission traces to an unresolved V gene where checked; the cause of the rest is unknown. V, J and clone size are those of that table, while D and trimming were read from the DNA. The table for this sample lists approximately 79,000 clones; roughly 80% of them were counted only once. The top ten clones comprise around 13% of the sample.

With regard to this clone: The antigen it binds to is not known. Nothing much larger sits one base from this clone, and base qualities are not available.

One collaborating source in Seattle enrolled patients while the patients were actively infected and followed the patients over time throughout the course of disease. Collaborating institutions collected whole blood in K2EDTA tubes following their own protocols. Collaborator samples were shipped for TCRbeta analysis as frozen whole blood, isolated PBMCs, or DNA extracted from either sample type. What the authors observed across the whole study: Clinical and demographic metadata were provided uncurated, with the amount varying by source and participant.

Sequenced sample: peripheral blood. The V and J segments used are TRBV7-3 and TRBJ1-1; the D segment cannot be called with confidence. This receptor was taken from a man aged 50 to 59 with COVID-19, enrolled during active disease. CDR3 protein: CASSLSGNTEAFF. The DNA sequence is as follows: TGTGCCAGCAGCTTATCCGGGAACACTGAAGCTTTCTTT.